The 12 T cell receptor beta chains listed next were all sequenced from one sample in a study of early T cells in non-severe SARS-CoV-2 infection. One entry per CDR3 protein, called by TCRdb with MiXCR from the 5' RACE reads. The sample lists about 71,000 distinct CDR3 sequences, 9.5% to 15% occurring once. This sample comprised whole blood, obtained at baseline. The source is an adult who was a healthcare worker with PCR-confirmed SARS-CoV-2 infection or an uninfected control (not recorded which).

This clonotype is labeled as medium-sized. The chain is built from TRBV20-1 and TRBJ1-1, with 7 positions matching TRBD1. CDR3 length: 14 amino acids. With V trimmed by 3 bases and J by 9 bases, 13 bases remained unmatched. Germline CDR1 is DFQATT and CDR2 is SNEGSKA (reference sequence). The DNA of the CDR3 is TGCAGTGCTAGTCGGTTCGGGGGCAGGGGGAAAGCTTTCTTT. Its protein is CSASRFGGRGKAFF.

This clonotype was counted ten times or more. The chain uses TRBV27 and TRBJ2-6, with TRBD1 identical over 10 bases. The germline V gene encodes CDR1 MNHEY and CDR2 SMNVEV (reference sequence). The V and J ends lost 7 bases and 0 bases, in that order; junction bases with no gene match: 9. This CDR3 comprises 18 residues. The CDR3 here is CASTFRDRGSSGANVLTF. The CDR3 region has the DNA TGTGCCAGCACCTTCCGGGACAGGGGATCCTCTGGGGCCAACGTCCTGACTTTC.

V and J are TRBV29-1 and TRBJ2-1; D not certain. V shed 6 bases and J shed 3 bases, with 24 bases lying between them. The germline CDR1 and CDR2 sequences are SQVTM and ANQGSEA. This CDR3 comprises 17 residues. Here the CDR3 reads CSVTPRTSLAYYNEQFF. The CDR3 DNA reads TGCAGCGTCACCCCCCGAACGTCTTTGGCCTACTACAATGAGCAGTTCTTC.

This clonotype showed up just a few times. This chain connects TRBV7-8 to TRBJ1-2, with 8 bases matching TRBD1. The CDR3 covers 15 residues. V lost 5 bases, J lost 7 bases, and 12 bases stayed unmatched. Germline values: CDR1 SGHVS, CDR2 FQNEAQ. CDR3: CASSPPDRAVFGYTF. The DNA of the CDR3 is TGTGCCAGCAGCCCCCCGGACAGGGCGGTCTTTGGCTACACCTTC. The full variable domain, its missing parts supplied by reference TRBV7-8 and TRBJ1-2, is GAGVSQSPRYKVAKRGQDVALRCDPISGHVSLFWYQQALGQGPEFLTYFQNEAQLDKSGLPSDRFFAERPEGSVSTLKIQRTQQEDSAVYLCASSPPDRAVFGYTFGSGTRLTVV.

This clonotype has a handful of counts. The genes are TRBV28 and TRBJ1-5; possibly TRBD1 for D (5 bases). Between the trimmed V and J ends, which lost 1 base and 6 bases, there was a span of 16 bases. The CDR3 spans 16 residues. In germline, CDR1 is MDHEN, CDR2 SYDVKM. The CDR3 loop reads CASSLLSQGVGQPQHF. As DNA, the CDR3 is TGTGCCAGCAGTTTATTGTCTCAGGGTGTTGGTCAGCCCCAGCATTTT.

The chain carries TRBV25-1 and TRBJ2-5, with D unresolved. Between the trimmed V and J ends, which lost 2 bases and 4 bases, there was a span of 8 bases. The CDR3 contains 13 residues. Germline V gene lookup returns CDR1 MGHDK and CDR2 SYGVNS. The CDR3 loop is CASSERRRETQYF. DNA of the CDR3: TGTGCCAGCAGTGAACGGAGAAGAGAGACCCAGTACTTC.

This clonotype was counted between two and nine times. The genes are TRBV19 and TRBJ1-1; the D is unclear. Germline CDR1 and CDR2: LNHDA and SQIVND (reference sequence). The CDR3 is made up of 11 amino acids. V gave up 11 bases and J gave up 4 bases, with 11 bases separating them. The CDR3, as DNA: TGTGCCGTCAAGATGGGCACTGAAGCTTTCTTT. Translation: CAVKMGTEAFF.

The table lists this clonotype with a few counts. V usage is TRBV7-2 and J usage is TRBJ1-1, with D uncertain. The V gene lost 5 bases and the J gene lost 3 bases, with 10 bases spanning the gap. Per the germline V gene, CDR1 is SGHTA and CDR2 is FQGNSA. This CDR3 is built from 13 residues. Written as DNA, the CDR3 is TGTGCCAGCAGCCCAGATTCGGACACTGAAGCTTTCTTT. Amino acid sequence: CASSPDSDTEAFF.

This clonotype came up many times. The rearrangement uses TRBV5-4 and TRBJ1-2; the match to TRBD1 covers 9 bases. Germline CDR1 SGHNT, CDR2 YYREEE (reference sequence). The length of the CDR3 is 14 residues. V lost 3 bases, J lost 4 bases, and 4 bases stayed unmatched. This CDR3 is CASSSGQGRYGYTF. CDR3 DNA: TGTGCCAGCAGCTCGGGACAGGGCCGCTATGGCTACACCTTC.

This clonotype was seen a handful of times. The rearrangement uses TRBV2 and TRBJ1-3; D uncertain. CDR3 size: 14 residues. Looked up from germline, CDR1 is SNHLY and CDR2 is FYNNEI. V shed 4 bases and J shed 4 bases, with 11 bases lying between them. CDR3 residues: CASSVGIRGNTIYF. The CDR3 DNA follows: TGTGCCAGCAGTGTCGGCATTCGAGGAAACACCATATATTTT.

This clonotype was counted only a few times. The chain uses TRBV20-1 and TRBJ2-2, with D unresolved. The CDR3 length is 13 residues. Germline CDR1 DFQATT, CDR2 SNEGSKA (reference sequence). V was shortened by 3 bases and J by 0 bases, with 5 bases between the two germline ends. CDR3 amino acids: CSARAANTGELFF. In DNA form, the CDR3 reads TGCAGTGCTAGGGCTGCGAACACCGGGGAGCTGTTTTTT.

This clonotype appeared many times. The chain employs TRBV28 and TRBJ2-5; D call uncertain. From germline, CDR1 is MDHEN and CDR2 SYDVKM. V lost 2 bases, J lost 1 base, and 11 bases lay in between. The CDR3 spans 15 residues. This CDR3 reads CASSLIGVTQETQYF. The CDR3 nucleotides are TGTGCCAGCAGTTTAATTGGGGTTACCCAAGAGACCCAGTACTTC.